Each of the 2 T cell receptor beta chains below was sequenced from the same sample in a study of cytomegalovirus exposure and HLA in healthy donors. Some clones are missing from TCRdb's copy, which holds only in-frame ones; the method was immunoSEQ multiplex PCR. This table has 150,000 to 200,000 clones, 86% appearing once. Sequenced input: PBMCs. These TCRs come from a woman between 18 and 29 years old in good health and CMV-seronegative.

Only a few counts were recorded for this clone. The chain recombines TRBV7-2 with TRBJ1-6; D is unresolved. V shed 5 bases and J shed 6 bases, with 14 bases lying between them. CDR1 is SGHTA and CDR2 is FQGNSA in the germline V gene. The CDR3 is 15 residues long. CDR3 amino acids: CASSRLIGANSPLHF. Written as DNA, the CDR3 is TGTGCCAGCAGCCGACTGATCGGAGCTAATTCACCCCTCCACTTT.

The J gene is TRBJ1-5, the V gene TRBV6-1; a weak D match, TRBD1 (5 bases). Germline CDR1 is MNHNS and CDR2 is SASEGT. This CDR3 spans 14 amino acids. Trimming left V 6 bases short and J 7 bases short, with 16 bases between. The CDR3 DNA reads as TGTGCCAGCAGGGAACAGGTTTCTACGCAGCCCCAGCATTTT. The encoded protein is CASREQVSTQPQHF.